The 25 T cell receptor beta chains below all came from one sample that was sequenced in a study of blood T cell repertoires in COVID-19. Only in-frame clones appear in the TCRdb table, and some are missing; sequencing was by immunoSEQ multiplex PCR. Altogether 70,000 to 90,000 clones are present, approximately 85% being singletons, with the ten largest covering 9.6%. The sequenced sample was peripheral blood. Receptors originate from a man in his forties or fifties with COVID-19, enrolled during active disease.

The chain has TRBV2 and TRBJ1-2; weak D call: TRBD1 (5 bases). V was pared by 3 bases and J by 4 bases, with 6 bases between. Germline CDR1 and CDR2: SNHLY and FYNNEI. The CDR3 totals 12 residues. CDR3 sequence: CASSEGLYGYTF. The DNA for the CDR3 is TGTGCCAGCAGTGAGGGGCTCTATGGCTACACCTTC.

The V call is TRBV18, the J call TRBJ2-3; the match to TRBD1 covers 7 bases. Germline V gives CDR1 KGHSH, CDR2 LQKENI. V was clipped by 8 bases and J by 6 bases; unmatched bases: 5. The CDR3 has 12 amino acids. The CDR3 DNA reads TGTGCCAGCCTACAGGGGATGGATACGCAGTATTTT. The encoded protein is CASLQGMDTQYF.

The chain employs TRBV27 and TRBJ2-2, with 9 bases aligning to TRBD1. The CDR3 spans 13 residues. Unmatched junction bases numbered 3, after V lost 8 bases and J lost 5 bases. Germline CDR1 and CDR2: MNHEY and SMNVEV (reference sequence). The CDR3 DNA reads TGTGCCAGCGGGGACAGGGATACCGGGGAGCTGTTTTTT. The encoded protein is CASGDRDTGELFF.

The CDR3 reads CASSLVSGAGELFF. DNA of the CDR3: TGCGCCAGCAGCTTGGTATCAGGGGCCGGGGAGCTGTTTTTT. The chain carries TRBV5-1 and TRBJ2-2; D may be TRBD1 (6 bases). Germline CDR1 is SGHRS and CDR2 is YFSETQ. V was shortened by 0 bases and J by 6 bases, with 9 bases between the two germline ends. CDR3 length: 14 residues. The entire variable domain, with the rest obtained from reference TRBV5-1 and TRBJ2-2, is as follows: KAGVTQTPRYLIKTRGQQVTLSCSPISGHRSVSWYQQTPGQGLQFLFEYFSETQRNKGNFPGRFSGRQFSNSRSEMNVSTLELGDSALYLCASSLVSGAGELFFGEGSRLTVL.

V gene TRBV6-2 or TRBV6-3 combines with J gene TRBJ2-1; TRBD2 matches 13 bases. Germline-derived CDR1 and CDR2 are MNHEY and SVGEGT. The CDR3 totals 16 residues. With 2 bases clipped from V and 4 bases from J, the junction kept 2 bases outside the gene matches. As DNA, the CDR3 is TGTGCCAGCAGTTACGAGGGACTAGCGGGATACAATGAGCAGTTCTTC. Protein: CASSYEGLAGYNEQFF.

The rearrangement joins TRBV6-5 to TRBJ1-2; weak D call: TRBD1 (6 bases). Between the trimmed V and J ends, which lost 10 bases and 3 bases, there was a span of 21 bases. The CDR3 has 15 residues. The germline CDR1 and CDR2 sequences are MNHEY and SVGAGI. CDR3 nucleotide sequence: TGTGCCATCCGGACAGCGGGAGGTGGCCACTATGGCTACACCTTC. Translated, it gives CAIRTAGGGHYGYTF.

This clone was detected only once. CDR3 sequence reads: CASSISRGANEQFF. CDR3 nucleotide sequence: TGTGCCAGTAGTATCAGTCGGGGAGCAAATGAGCAGTTCTTC. The chain is built from TRBV19 and TRBJ2-1, with D perhaps matching TRBD2 (5 bases). Germline V gene lookup returns CDR1 LNHDA and CDR2 SQIVND (reference sequence). This CDR3 is 14 amino acids long. V was shortened by 3 bases and J by 7 bases, with 13 bases between the two germline ends.

The rearrangement links TRBV6-5 to TRBJ1-1; maybe TRBD1 (6 bases). The CDR3 has 15 residues. V lost 5 bases and J 0 bases, leaving 13 bases between the germline ends. Germline values: CDR1 MNHEY, CDR2 SVGAGI. The CDR3 DNA follows: TGTGCCAGCAGTCGAAACAGGGCGATGAACACTGAAGCTTTCTTT. It specifies CASSRNRAMNTEAFF.

This sequence joins TRBV5-6 and TRBJ1-1; D is unclear. The CDR3 contains 10 residues. The V end lost 4 bases, the J end lost 13 bases, and 11 bases lay between the germline ends. Per the germline V gene, CDR1 is SGHDT and CDR2 is YYEEEE. Here the CDR3 reads CASSRSRGFF. CDR3 DNA sequence: TGTGCCAGCAGCAGATCCCGAGGTTTCTTT. Supplemented by reference TRBV5-6 and TRBJ1-1, the full variable domain reads DAGVTQSPTHLIKTRGQQVTLRCSPKSGHDTVSWYQQALGQGPQFIFQYYEEEERQRGNFPDRFSGHQFPNYSSELNVNALLLGDSALYLCASSRSRGFFGQGTRLTVV.

This rearrangement joins TRBV6-1 to TRBJ1-5; D uncertain. The CDR3 extends over 14 amino acids. The germline gives CDR1 MNHNS, CDR2 SASEGT. V dropped 0 bases and J dropped 4 bases, with 7 bases sitting between them. The CDR3 coding sequence is TGTGCCAGCAGTGAAGCGTTCTCTAATCAGCCCCAGCATTTT. Protein product: CASSEAFSNQPQHF.

The V and J genes are TRBV19 and TRBJ1-1; D may be TRBD1 (5 bases). The length of the CDR3 is 13 residues. V was shortened by 3 bases and J by 8 bases, with 13 bases between the two germline ends. Germline V lookup: CDR1 LNHDA, CDR2 SQIVND (reference sequence). In DNA form, the CDR3 reads TGTGCCAGTAGTATCCCCTACGGGGGGGAAGCTTTCTTT. Protein: CASSIPYGGEAFF.

V usage is TRBV5-1 and J usage is TRBJ2-7; 7 nucleotides agree with TRBD1. Germline lookup yields CDR1 SGHRS and CDR2 YFSETQ. This CDR3 contains 15 residues. J gave up 5 bases and V 0 bases, and 8 bases lay outside the gene matches. CDR3 loop: CASSLALTGRDEQYF. Here the CDR3 DNA reads TGCGCCAGCAGCTTGGCCCTGACAGGGCGGGACGAGCAGTACTTC. Full variable domain (missing parts from reference TRBV5-1 and TRBJ2-7): KAGVTQTPRYLIKTRGQQVTLSCSPISGHRSVSWYQQTPGQGLQFLFEYFSETQRNKGNFPGRFSGRQFSNSRSEMNVSTLELGDSALYLCASSLALTGRDEQYFGPGTRLTVT.

This chain joins TRBV27 and TRBJ2-1, with D tentatively TRBD2 (5 bases). Germline CDR1 and CDR2: MNHEY and SMNVEV (reference sequence). Trimming took 8 bases from V and 8 from J, leaving 19 bases between them. The CDR3 length is 14 residues. The DNA for the CDR3 is TGTGCCAGCTCCCGGATCCCTAAGAGGGATGAGCAGTTCTTC. It translates to CASSRIPKRDEQFF.

V is TRBV18 and J is TRBJ2-3, with D possibly being TRBD2 (6 bases). The V end was cut by 3 bases, the J end by 3 bases, with 10 bases between. The CDR3 loop spans 14 amino acids. Germline values: CDR1 KGHSH, CDR2 LQKENI. CDR3 residues: CASSPLAETDTQYF. In nucleotides, the CDR3 is TGTGCCAGCTCACCCTTAGCGGAAACAGATACGCAGTATTTT.

The chain combines TRBV25-1 with TRBJ2-5; 7 nucleotides match TRBD1. Per germline, CDR1 MGHDK and CDR2 SYGVNS. The junction had 4 bases not matched to a gene; V was cut back by 4 bases and J by 2 bases. This CDR3 is 14 amino acids long. The CDR3 sequence: CASSGGQRQETQYF. The CDR3, as DNA: TGTGCCAGCAGTGGGGGACAGAGACAAGAGACCCAGTACTTC. Filled out from reference TRBV25-1 and TRBJ2-5, the complete variable domain reads EADIYQTPRYLVIGTGKKITLECSQTMGHDKMYWYQQDPGMELHLIHYSYGVNSTEKGDLSSESTVSRIRTEHFPLTLESARPSHTSQYLCASSGGQRQETQYFGPGTRLLVL.

This chain links TRBV3-1 (or the pseudogene TRBV3-2) with TRBJ1-5; 8 bases line up with TRBD1. This CDR3 is built from 15 residues. V was pared by 0 bases and J by 8 bases, with 6 bases of the junction left unmatched. CDR1 LGHDT and CDR2 YNNKEL come from the germline V gene (reference sequence). The CDR3 DNA follows: TGTGCCAGCAGCCAAGATCCAGGGGGCAGGGAGCCCCAGCATTTT. Its translation is CASSQDPGGREPQHF.

This chain uses TRBV27 with TRBJ1-6; 7 bases map to TRBD1. CDR3 size: 18 residues. Germline V gene data show CDR1 as MNHEY and CDR2 as SMNVEV (reference sequence). V was clipped by 3 bases and J by 10 bases; unmatched bases: 18. In nucleotides, the CDR3 is TGTGCCAGCAGTTTCCTCAGACCCAAGACAGGGCTAAGGTCACCCCTCCACTTT. Encoded protein: CASSFLRPKTGLRSPLHF.

The rearrangement links TRBV5-1 to TRBJ1-1; D unclear. The CDR3 is 15 amino acids. Looked up from germline, CDR1 is SGHRS and CDR2 is YFSETQ. V dropped 0 bases and J dropped 1 base, with 10 bases sitting between them. CDR3 sequence: CASSLAGMGNTEAFF. The DNA of the CDR3 is TGCGCCAGCAGCTTGGCCGGGATGGGGAACACTGAAGCTTTCTTT.

The V call is TRBV6-5, the J call TRBJ2-7; 8 bases align to TRBD2. The CDR3 consists of 15 residues. Per the germline V gene, CDR1 is MNHEY and CDR2 is SVGAGI. Germline trimming cut 2 bases from V and 0 bases from J; bases unmatched to any gene: 3. The DNA of the CDR3 is TGTGCCAGCAGTTACCAGCGGGGGATCTCCTACGAGCAGTACTTC. It is translated as CASSYQRGISYEQYF.

The V and J genes are TRBV5-8 and TRBJ2-1; TRBD2 matches at 9 bases. The V gene's germline CDR1 is SGHTS and CDR2 YDEGEE. The V gene end was trimmed by 2 bases and the J gene end by 2 bases; junction bases not matched to a gene: 2. This CDR3 is built from 15 residues. This CDR3 is CASSFSGGPYNEQFF. The CDR3 DNA follows: TGTGCCAGCAGCTTTAGCGGGGGCCCCTACAATGAGCAGTTCTTC.

This rearrangement joins TRBV28 to TRBJ1-5; D is perhaps TRBD1 (6 bases). V was clipped by 4 bases and J by 5 bases, with 12 bases between them. The V gene's germline CDR1 is MDHEN and CDR2 SYDVKM. This CDR3 has 14 residues. CDR3 amino acids: CASSSLGGDQPQHF. As DNA, the CDR3 is TGTGCCAGCAGTTCCTTAGGGGGGGATCAGCCCCAGCATTTT. Complete variable domain (other parts from reference TRBV28 and TRBJ1-5): DVKVTQSSRYLVKRTGEKVFLECVQDMDHENMFWYRQDPGLGLRLIYFSYDVKMKEKGDIPEGYSVSREKKERFSLILESASTNQTSMYLCASSSLGGDQPQHFGDGTRLSIL.

The chain carries TRBV30 and TRBJ2-5, with no clear D. The J call may be in error: the DNA end matches TRBJ2-7 better. The length of the CDR3 is 11 residues. Per the germline V gene, CDR1 is GTSNPN and CDR2 is SVGIG (reference sequence). CDR3 coding DNA: TGTGCCTGGGCCCTGGACTACGAGCAGTACTTC. Protein sequence: CAWALDYEQYF.

V and J are TRBV19 and TRBJ2-3, with 9 bases aligning to TRBD2. Germline CDR1 is LNHDA and CDR2 is SQIVND (reference sequence). Germline trimming cut 4 bases from V and 4 bases from J; bases unmatched to any gene: 3. This CDR3 spans 14 amino acids. The CDR3 region has the DNA TGTGCCAGTAGTAAGGGACTAGCTCCAGATACGCAGTATTTT. Its translation: CASSKGLAPDTQYF.

J is TRBJ1-5 and V is TRBV4-2, with D possibly being TRBD1 (6 bases). The germline V and J ends were trimmed by 0 bases and 7 bases, with 16 bases remaining between them. The CDR3 runs to 16 residues. Per the germline V gene, CDR1 is LGHNA and CDR2 is YNFKEQ. In nucleotides, the CDR3 is TGTGCCAGCAGCCAAGATTCTCACAGGGTAGGACAGCCCCAGCATTTT. Its protein is CASSQDSHRVGQPQHF.

This clone was counted between two and nine times. The chain has TRBV10-3 and TRBJ1-1; 9 bases agree with TRBD1. V lost 6 bases and J lost 5; bases outside the gene matches: 10. In germline, CDR1 is ENHRY, CDR2 SYGVKD. The CDR3 runs to 15 residues. CDR3 nucleotide sequence: TGTGCCATCAGCCCCCCGGGACAGGGAAGTACTGAAGCTTTCTTT. Its translation is CAISPPGQGSTEAFF.